The 27 T cell receptor beta chains below were found in one sample sequenced in a study of blood T cell repertoires in COVID-19. Clones were read by immunoSEQ multiplex PCR, and TCRdb kept only the in-frame ones, dropping some. Here the sample spans 130,000 to 150,000 clones, approximately 83% being singletons. The specimen sequenced was PBMCs or T cells enriched from blood (not recorded which). The receptor source for this set is a man over 45 who had recovered from COVID-19.

There are many counts of this clone. The genes are TRBV19 and TRBJ1-5, with a possible D match to TRBD1 (5 bases). Trimming shortened V by 1 base and J by 1 base, and 17 bases separated the two germline ends. The CDR3 extends over 18 amino acids. The germline V gene encodes CDR1 LNHDA and CDR2 SQIVND (reference sequence). The CDR3 nucleotides read TGTGCCAGTAGTATAGGGCCCGGGGAGGGGTTGAGCAATCAGCCCCAGCATTTT. Translated, it gives CASSIGPGEGLSNQPQHF.

The CDR3 loop reads CASAKELRTDNQPQHF. The CDR3 DNA is TGTGCCAGCGCTAAAGAGCTAAGGACAGACAATCAGCCCCAGCATTTT. The chain carries TRBV2 and TRBJ1-5; the D gene is possibly TRBD1 (6 bases). CDR1 is SNHLY and CDR2 is FYNNEI in the germline V gene. This CDR3 spans 16 amino acids. V lost 8 bases to trimming and J lost 3 bases, with 20 bases between them.

The chain employs TRBV3-1 (or the pseudogene TRBV3-2) and TRBJ2-5; 8 bases agree with TRBD1. Germline V gene data show CDR1 as LGHDT and CDR2 as YNNKEL (reference sequence). V lost 1 base and J lost 5; bases outside the gene matches: 6. The CDR3 extends over 15 amino acids. For the CDR3, the DNA is TGTGCCAGCAGCCAAGCTGGACAGGGATGGGAGACCCAGTACTTC. This codes for CASSQAGQGWETQYF.

This clone was detected only once. The rearrangement uses TRBV19 and TRBJ2-1; 8 bases are a match to TRBD2. The germline gives CDR1 LNHDA, CDR2 SQIVND (reference sequence). Germline trimming cut 1 base from V and 9 bases from J; bases unmatched to any gene: 5. The CDR3 extends over 14 amino acids. The CDR3 bases are TGTGCCAGTAGTATAGGCGGGACTAGAGCTGAGCAGTTCTTC. Its translation: CASSIGGTRAEQFF.

In its sample, this clone was seen a few times. The chain recombines TRBV5-1 with TRBJ1-2; TRBD1 is a possible D gene (5 bases). The CDR3 loop spans 15 amino acids. Looked up from germline, CDR1 is SGHRS and CDR2 is YFSETQ. V lost 3 bases and J lost 4, with 16 bases in between. The CDR3: CASSWAQGASYGYTF. The CDR3 DNA reads as TGCGCCAGCAGCTGGGCCCAGGGTGCCAGCTATGGCTACACCTTC. The full variable domain, with the rest looked up from reference TRBV5-1 and TRBJ1-2, is KAGVTQTPRYLIKTRGQQVTLSCSPISGHRSVSWYQQTPGQGLQFLFEYFSETQRNKGNFPGRFSGRQFSNSRSEMNVSTLELGDSALYLCASSWAQGASYGYTFGSGTRLTVV.

Here the CDR3 DNA reads TGCGCCAGCAGCCAAATAATAGCGGGGGGGCCGAACACCGGGGAGCTGTTTTTT. As protein: CASSQIIAGGPNTGELFF. This chain connects TRBV4-1 to TRBJ2-2; 11 nucleotides line up with TRBD2. Per germline, CDR1 MGHRA and CDR2 YSYEKL. J lost 0 bases, V lost 2 bases, and 5 bases had no gene match. The CDR3 consists of 18 residues.

This chain connects TRBV19 to TRBJ1-2; 12 positions agree with TRBD1. CDR1 and CDR2 from the germline V gene are LNHDA and SQIVND (reference sequence). The CDR3 length is 15 residues. Unmatched junction bases numbered 5, after V lost 7 bases and J lost 2 bases. In DNA form, the CDR3 reads TGTGCCAGTAAAGTGGGACAGGGGGCAAACTATGGCTACACCTTC. This sequence encodes CASKVGQGANYGYTF. Combining the CDR3 with reference TRBV19 and TRBJ1-2 gives the whole variable domain DGGITQSPKYLFRKEGQNVTLSCEQNLNHDAMYWYRQDPGQGLRLIYYSQIVNDFQKGDIAEGYSVSREKKESFPLTVTSAQKNPTAFYLCASKVGQGANYGYTFGSGTRLTVV.

The V and J genes are TRBV3-1 (or the pseudogene TRBV3-2) and TRBJ2-1; 8 bases are shared with TRBD2. Germline V gene data show CDR1 as LGHDT and CDR2 as YNNKEL (reference sequence). V dropped 4 bases and J dropped 8; count of bases not matched to a gene: 4. The length of the CDR3 is 13 residues. CDR3 in DNA: TGTGCCAGCAGCCGTCGGGGGGGCCATGAGCAGTTCTTC. Its protein product is CASSRRGGHEQFF.

The chain is built from TRBV10-3 and TRBJ1-1, with D hard to call. Germline CDR1 and CDR2: ENHRY and SYGVKD. The CDR3 is 12 amino acids. V was trimmed by 4 bases and J by 2 bases, leaving 5 bases between them. The CDR3 spells CAISALNTEAFF. The CDR3 DNA follows: TGTGCCATCAGTGCTTTAAACACTGAAGCTTTCTTT.

The gene calls are TRBV27 and TRBJ1-6; no reliable D call. This CDR3 is 15 amino acids long. Germline V lookup: CDR1 MNHEY, CDR2 SMNVEV (reference sequence). Trimming took off 4 bases at V and 4 bases at J, with 11 bases between the two ends. In DNA form, the CDR3 reads TGTGCCAGCAGTTCCCAAACAGTTTATAATTCACCCCTCCACTTT. Its protein product is CASSSQTVYNSPLHF.

This chain links TRBV30 with TRBJ1-5, with D hard to call. Trimming shortened V by 0 bases and J by 6 bases, and 6 bases separated the two germline ends. The germline V gene encodes CDR1 GTSNPN and CDR2 SVGIG (reference sequence). The CDR3 covers 12 residues. CDR3 amino acids: CAWSVGGQPQHF. The CDR3 DNA sequence: TGTGCCTGGAGTGTAGGAGGTCAGCCCCAGCATTTT.

As for this clone: Distinct nucleotide sequences in the sample also encode this CDR3. CDR3 DNA: TGTGCCAGCAGCGTAGGAGGGGGGGACTATGGCTACACCTTC. Translated, it gives CASSVGGGDYGYTF. This sequence joins TRBV9 and TRBJ1-2; tentatively, D is TRBD1 (6 bases). This CDR3 region has 14 residues. Germline V gene lookup returns CDR1 SGDLS and CDR2 YYNGEE. Trimming removed 0 bases from V and 3 bases from J, with 9 bases in between.

This clone was detected a few times. This chain uses TRBV19 with TRBJ1-6; D perhaps matches TRBD1 (5 bases). The V gene's germline CDR1 is LNHDA and CDR2 SQIVND (reference sequence). V lost 7 bases to trimming and J lost 10 bases, with 14 bases between them. The CDR3 extends over 13 amino acids. The DNA of the CDR3 is TGTGCCAGTATGGGCAGGGAGGGATCACCCCTCCACTTT. Translation: CASMGREGSPLHF.

The chain carries TRBV30 and TRBJ2-7; TRBD2 agrees at 10 bases. The CDR3 is 15 residues long. The V and J ends lost 1 base and 4 bases, in that order; junction bases with no gene match: 7. In germline, CDR1 is GTSNPN, CDR2 SVGIG (reference sequence). CDR3 loop: CAWSGAGGPRYEQYF. The DNA of the CDR3 is TGTGCCTGGAGTGGAGCGGGGGGGCCTCGTTACGAGCAGTACTTC. The variable domain in full, completed from reference TRBV30 and TRBJ2-7, reads SQTIHQWPATLVQPVGSPLSLECTVEGTSNPNLYWYRQAAGRGLQLLFYSVGIGQISSEVPQNLSASRPQDRQFILSSKKLLLSDSGFYLCAWSGAGGPRYEQYFGPGTRLTVT.

This rearrangement joins TRBV29-1 to TRBJ1-1, with a possible D match to TRBD1 (5 bases). V lost 1 base and J 4 bases, leaving 10 bases between the germline ends. Germline lookup yields CDR1 SQVTM and CDR2 ANQGSEA. CDR3 size: 13 residues. CDR3 in DNA: TGCAGCGTTGAAGGGGGCGGGAGCACTGAAGCTTTCTTT. This codes for CSVEGGGSTEAFF.

The chain combines TRBV12-3 or TRBV12-4 with TRBJ2-2; D perhaps matches TRBD2 (5 bases). Trimming pared 3 bases from V and 13 bases from J, leaving 12 bases between. This CDR3 is 12 amino acids long. In nucleotides, the CDR3 is TGTGCCAGCAGTTTTCAAATTGCGGGGCTGTTTTTT. Its protein is CASSFQIAGLFF.

The chain combines TRBV10-1 with TRBJ1-5; 7 positions match TRBD1. Germline CDR1 WNHNN, CDR2 SYGVQD (reference sequence). V lost 5 bases to trimming and J lost 6 bases; unmatched junction nucleotides: 4. This CDR3 spans 13 amino acids. CDR3 bases: TGCGCCAGCAGTACAGGGGTCGGTCAGCCCCAGCATTTT. It translates to CASSTGVGQPQHF.

The V call is TRBV28, the J call TRBJ2-4; TRBD1 agrees at 10 bases. V lost 6 bases to trimming and J lost 0 bases; unmatched junction nucleotides: 11. The CDR3 contains 18 residues. Germline CDR1 reads MDHEN; CDR2 reads SYDVKM. The CDR3 loop reads CASSQRGTGALAKNIQYF. The CDR3 nucleotides read TGTGCCAGCAGCCAACGCGGGACAGGGGCACTAGCCAAAAACATTCAGTACTTC.

This sequence joins TRBV28 and TRBJ2-4; TRBD1 matches 10 bases. The CDR3 length is 17 residues. From germline, CDR1 is MDHEN and CDR2 SYDVKM. Trimming removed 2 bases from V and 2 bases from J; junction bases left unmatched: 6. Here the CDR3 reads CASSLRWTGGSKNIQYF. The DNA of the CDR3 is TGTGCCAGCAGTTTACGCTGGACAGGGGGTTCCAAAAACATTCAGTACTTC.

There are a few counts of this clone. The chain links TRBV5-1 to TRBJ2-6; TRBD2 might be the D (5 bases). Trimming removed 4 bases at V and 6 bases at J, with 17 bases between. The CDR3 loop spans 16 amino acids. Per the germline V gene, CDR1 is SGHRS and CDR2 is YFSETQ. The CDR3 region has the DNA TGCGCCAGCAGCCCAAACACGGGGATCACGGCCAACGTCCTGACTTTC. Protein product: CASSPNTGITANVLTF.

This rearrangement joins TRBV19 to TRBJ2-4, with 11 bases identical to TRBD2. Per germline, CDR1 LNHDA and CDR2 SQIVND (reference sequence). The CDR3 has 15 amino acids. The V and J ends lost 4 bases and 6 bases, in that order; junction bases with no gene match: 5. CDR3 protein: CASSTPLAGANIQYF. The CDR3 DNA sequence: TGTGCCAGTAGTACCCCACTAGCGGGGGCAAACATTCAGTACTTC.

This CDR3 is CAISTTGQNTEAFF. DNA of the CDR3: TGTGCCATCAGTACGACAGGTCAGAACACTGAAGCTTTCTTT. This chain links TRBV10-3 with TRBJ1-1, with a weak D call TRBD1 (6 bases). V was clipped by 5 bases and J by 1 base, with 11 bases between them. The CDR3 is made up of 14 amino acids. The germline V gene has CDR1 ENHRY and CDR2 SYGVKD.

The chain employs TRBV10-3 and TRBJ1-2; no firm D call. The germline V and J ends were trimmed by 2 bases and 4 bases, with 5 bases remaining between them. Germline CDR1 reads ENHRY; CDR2 reads SYGVKD. The CDR3 length is 12 residues. The CDR3 protein is CAISENSYGYTF. As DNA, the CDR3 is TGTGCCATCAGTGAGAACAGCTATGGCTACACCTTC.

In the case of this clone: At one end, the junction sequence differs from germline, possibly due to a read error. The CDR3 DNA sequence: TGTGCTAGCAGCTTAGGGCACCTTAACACCGGGGAGCTGTTTTTT. Translation gives CASSLGHLNTGELFF. This chain uses TRBV7-7 with TRBJ2-2; no clear D gene. The CDR3 totals 15 residues. Germline CDR1 SSHAT, CDR2 FNYEAQ (reference sequence).

The V and J genes are TRBV6-4 and TRBJ2-2, with a possible D match to TRBD1 (6 bases). CDR3 size: 14 residues. The V end was cut by 2 bases, the J end by 4 bases, with 8 bases between. The germline V gene encodes CDR1 MRHNA and CDR2 SNTAGT. CDR3 loop: CASSDGGFTGELFF. The CDR3, as DNA: TGTGCCAGCAGTGACGGGGGCTTCACCGGGGAGCTGTTTTTT.

Comments on this clone: One base away lies a much larger clone, so this may be a sequencing read error. The sample contains more than one DNA sequence encoding this CDR3. The chain employs TRBV27 and TRBJ2-1; 9 nucleotides agree with TRBD1. CDR1 and CDR2 from the germline V gene are MNHEY and SMNVEV (reference sequence). The CDR3 is 14 amino acids. The V and J ends lost 5 bases and 5 bases, in that order; junction bases with no gene match: 4. The CDR3 reads CASSTGTGNNEQFF. The CDR3, as DNA: TGTGCCAGCAGTACCGGGACAGGGAACAATGAGCAGTTCTTC.

This chain joins TRBV9 and TRBJ1-4, with 11 bases identical to TRBD1. The J segment lost 7 bases and the V segment lost 4 bases, leaving 6 bases of the junction unmatched. This CDR3 contains 15 residues. In germline, CDR1 is SGDLS, CDR2 YYNGEE. CDR3 residues: CASSPRDRGIEKLFF. As DNA, the CDR3 is TGTGCCAGCAGCCCCCGGGACAGGGGGATTGAAAAACTGTTTTTT.